The 14 T cell receptor beta chains listed next were all sequenced from one sample in a study of T cells after yellow fever vaccination (dated by TCRdb to about 2019). Taken with the paper, the label for treatment or condition translates to: live attenuated yellow fever vaccine strain. Library method: 5' RACE. Sequencing was performed on an Illumina HiSeq 2500. In-frame beta chains were kept once TCRdb had trimmed the public reads at Q25 with fastp and called clones with MiXCR. Rows with a matching CDR3 protein are joined into one entry that keeps the most common DNA and genes. Counted in this sample were approximately 300,000 distinct CDR3 sequences; around 6.8% of them appeared once. The ten largest clonotypes hold roughly 19% of the sample. Sequenced material: PBMCs, taken roughly 46 days after the first yellow fever vaccination. All receptors come from a man in his late teens or twenties who received the YFV17D yellow fever vaccine.

This clonotype has ten or more counts. The chain is built from TRBV7-9 and TRBJ1-1, with a possible D match to TRBD1 (5 bases). V was trimmed by 1 base and J by 5 bases, leaving 8 bases between them. The CDR3 runs to 13 residues. Germline V CDR1 and CDR2: SEHNR, FQNEAQ (reference sequence). The DNA for the CDR3 is TGTGCCAGCAGCTTAGGGGGCAAAACTGAAGCTTTCTTT. It encodes CASSLGGKTEAFF.

This clonotype was seen more than once but under ten times. The chain has TRBV5-6 and TRBJ2-7; D unclear. The CDR3 loop spans 13 amino acids. CDR1 is SGHDT, CDR2 YYEEEE, per germline. The V end lost 0 bases, the J end lost 3 bases, and 7 bases lay between the germline ends. The CDR3: CASSLGLDYEQYF. For the CDR3, the DNA is TGTGCCAGCAGCTTGGGGCTAGACTACGAGCAGTACTTC.

V and J are TRBV5-1 and TRBJ2-5; unclear D gene. Germline-derived CDR1 and CDR2 are SGHRS and YFSETQ. Trimming took off 7 bases at V and 2 bases at J, with 12 bases between the two ends. The CDR3 spans 13 residues. The CDR3 DNA sequence: TGCGCCAGCTGTTTAACTCTACAAGAGACCCAGTACTTC. Protein product: CASCLTLQETQYF.

This clonotype has just a few counts. The chain links TRBV5-1 to TRBJ2-7; D unclear. CDR1 and CDR2 from the germline V gene are SGHRS and YFSETQ. The CDR3 extends over 12 amino acids. Trimming took 4 bases from V and 4 from J, leaving 9 bases between them. CDR3 DNA: TGCGCCAGCAGCCCATCTGAGTACGAGCAGTACTTC. It codes for CASSPSEYEQYF.

The rearrangement joins TRBV10-3 to TRBJ2-1; D may correspond to TRBD1 or TRBD2 (6 bases each). V was clipped by 2 bases and J by 0 bases, with 8 bases between them. CDR3 length: 15 amino acids. Germline V gene data show CDR1 as ENHRY and CDR2 as SYGVKD. The CDR3 reads CAISERGPSYNEQFF. The CDR3 DNA reads as TGTGCCATCAGTGAGCGGGGGCCCTCCTACAATGAGCAGTTCTTC.

This clonotype was counted between two and nine times. The chain joins TRBV10-3 to TRBJ1-4; D not resolved. This CDR3 comprises 15 residues. The V gene's germline CDR1 is ENHRY and CDR2 SYGVKD. V was clipped by 3 bases and J by 0 bases, with 8 bases between them. This CDR3 is CAISDPGATNEKLFF. The DNA for the CDR3 is TGTGCCATCAGTGACCCCGGCGCAACTAATGAAAAACTGTTTTTT.

This clonotype showed up just a few times. This rearrangement joins TRBV30 to TRBJ2-1; D is unresolved. This CDR3 comprises 15 residues. Germline V CDR1 and CDR2: GTSNPN, SVGIG (reference sequence). Trimming took 1 base from V and 0 from J, leaving 10 bases between them. The CDR3 loop reads CAWSEAASSYNEQFF. The CDR3 DNA follows: TGTGCCTGGAGTGAGGCGGCAAGCTCCTACAATGAGCAGTTCTTC.

This clonotype showed up many times. The chain links TRBV12-3 or TRBV12-4 to TRBJ2-2; D unclear. There are 12 residues in the CDR3. The V end lost 6 bases, the J end lost 6 bases, and 8 bases lay between the germline ends. The CDR3 region is CASRHKSGELFF. CDR3 sequence (DNA): TGTGCCAGCAGGCACAAATCCGGGGAGCTGTTTTTT.

Many counts were recorded for this clonotype. The chain uses TRBV20-1 and TRBJ1-5; perhaps TRBD1 as D (5 bases). CDR1 and CDR2 from the germline V gene are DFQATT and SNEGSKA (reference sequence). The CDR3 length is 15 residues. Trimming removed 3 bases at V and 1 base at J, with 13 bases between. The CDR3 region is CSASRVGGSNQPQHF. DNA of the CDR3: TGCAGTGCTAGTCGAGTTGGGGGGAGCAATCAGCCCCAGCATTTT.

V usage is TRBV20-1 and J usage is TRBJ1-2; TRBD1 agrees at 7 bases. The CDR3 has 14 residues. Germline loops: CDR1 DFQATT, CDR2 SNEGSKA (reference sequence). V lost 2 bases, J lost 1 base, and 4 bases stayed unmatched. The CDR3 loop is CSARPGQLNYGYTF. The CDR3 DNA is TGCAGTGCTAGACCGGGACAGCTTAACTATGGCTACACCTTC.

Ten or more counts support this clonotype. The V gene is TRBV5-1, the J gene TRBJ1-6, with D possibly being TRBD1 (6 bases). The CDR3 has 13 residues. V was pared by 1 base and J by 7 bases, with 6 bases between. CDR1 is SGHRS and CDR2 is YFSETQ in the germline V gene. The CDR3 DNA reads TGCGCCAGCAGCTTGCAGGGGAATTCACCCCTCCACTTT. This encodes CASSLQGNSPLHF.

The V gene is TRBV7-9, the J gene TRBJ1-2; possibly TRBD1 for D (5 bases). Germline V gene data show CDR1 as SEHNR and CDR2 as FQNEAQ (reference sequence). This CDR3 spans 15 amino acids. The V gene lost 1 base and the J gene lost 0 bases, with 9 bases spanning the gap. The CDR3 DNA is TGTGCCAGCAGCTTAGTCGGGGGTTCTAACTATGGCTACACCTTC. Amino acid sequence: CASSLVGGSNYGYTF.

The V and J genes are TRBV4-1 and TRBJ2-1, with 14 bases aligning to TRBD2. V was pared by 3 bases and J by 9 bases, with 22 bases of the junction left unmatched. The CDR3 consists of 21 residues. Germline CDR1 is MGHRA and CDR2 is YSYEKL. This CDR3 reads CASSHPGSRKRLAGGLIEQFF. The CDR3 region has the DNA TGCGCCAGCAGCCATCCCGGCAGTAGGAAAAGACTAGCGGGGGGGCTAATTGAGCAGTTCTTC.

This clonotype was counted many times. The chain links TRBV5-1 to TRBJ2-3, with 9 bases fitting TRBD2. The germline gives CDR1 SGHRS, CDR2 YFSETQ. The CDR3 runs 17 residues. V trimming: 5 bases; J trimming: 0 bases; junction bases outside the gene matches: 10. As DNA, the CDR3 is TGCGCCAGCAGGCCGTGGGGGACTAGCAGTAGCACAGATACGCAGTATTTT. Protein: CASRPWGTSSSTDTQYF.